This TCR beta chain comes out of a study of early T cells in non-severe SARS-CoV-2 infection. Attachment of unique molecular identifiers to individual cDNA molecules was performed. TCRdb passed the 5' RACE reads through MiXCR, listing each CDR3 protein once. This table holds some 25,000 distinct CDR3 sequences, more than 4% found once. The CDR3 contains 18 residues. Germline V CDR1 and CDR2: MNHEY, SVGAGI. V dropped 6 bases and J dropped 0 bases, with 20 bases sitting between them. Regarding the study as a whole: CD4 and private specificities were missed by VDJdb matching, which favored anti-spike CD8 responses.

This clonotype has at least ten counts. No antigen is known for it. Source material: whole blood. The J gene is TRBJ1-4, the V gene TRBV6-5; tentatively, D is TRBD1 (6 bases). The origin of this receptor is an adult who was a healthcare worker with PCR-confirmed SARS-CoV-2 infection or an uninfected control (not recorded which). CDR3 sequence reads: CASRKKGHGIATNEKLFF. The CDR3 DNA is TGTGCCAGCAGGAAAAAGGGACACGGAATTGCAACTAATGAAAAACTGTTTTTT.